These 18 T cell receptor beta chains originate from one sample sequenced in a study of blood T cell repertoires in COVID-19. The table came from immunoSEQ multiplex PCR; TCRdb's copy has only in-frame clones and leaves some out. Among a few hundred thousand clones listed, around 89% were seen once. The source material was PBMCs or T cells enriched from blood (not recorded which). The receptors originated from a woman aged 55 to 70 in a cohort exposed to, infected with or recovered from COVID-19 (not recorded which).

The V and J genes are TRBV28 and TRBJ1-6; maybe TRBD1 (6 bases). The germline CDR1 and CDR2 sequences are MDHEN and SYDVKM. The CDR3 length is 11 residues. V lost 7 bases and J lost 15, with 13 bases in between. The CDR3 loop reads CASNSRGHLHF. CDR3 DNA sequence: TGTGCCAGCAATTCCAGGGGTCACCTCCACTTT.

The chain links TRBV2 to TRBJ2-7; TRBD1 matches 8 bases. CDR1 is SNHLY, CDR2 FYNNEI, per germline. Trimming took 7 bases from V and 5 from J; bases not matched to a gene: 22. This CDR3 contains 18 residues. CDR3 residues: CASNLGQAPLSRANEQYF. CDR3 DNA: TGTGCCAGCAATCTGGGACAGGCACCCTTGTCGAGGGCCAACGAGCAGTACTTC.

The V and J genes are TRBV3-1 (or the pseudogene TRBV3-2) and TRBJ2-2; D gene unclear. Trimming removed 3 bases from V and 5 bases from J, with 16 bases in between. Germline V gives CDR1 LGHDT, CDR2 YNNKEL (reference sequence). This CDR3 has 16 residues. The DNA for the CDR3 is TGTGCCAGCAGCCACCCCTGGAGAGGTTCTACCGGGGAGCTGTTTTTT. The encoded protein is CASSHPWRGSTGELFF.

This clone was seen a few times. V usage is TRBV10-2 and J usage is TRBJ1-1; the match to TRBD1 covers 8 bases. CDR3 length: 15 residues. The V segment lost 6 bases and the J segment 0 bases; nucleotides outside the gene matches: 6. The germline CDR1 and CDR2 sequences are WSHSY and SAAADI. The CDR3 loop reads CASRSGTGMNTEAFF. DNA for the CDR3: TGCGCCAGCAGATCCGGGACAGGAATGAACACTGAAGCTTTCTTT.

The V and J genes are TRBV28 and TRBJ2-1; 10 nucleotides line up with TRBD2. V gave up 3 bases and J gave up 1 base; unmatched junction bases: 6. Germline-derived CDR1 and CDR2 are MDHEN and SYDVKM. This CDR3 has 17 amino acids. The chain's CDR3 is CASSLGLAGVSYNEQFF. In DNA form, the CDR3 reads TGTGCCAGCAGTTTGGGGCTAGCGGGAGTTTCCTACAATGAGCAGTTCTTC.

The chain recombines TRBV4-1 with TRBJ2-7; TRBD1 aligns across 9 bases. Germline V gene sequence: CDR1 MGHRA, CDR2 YSYEKL. V was clipped by 3 bases and J by 0 bases; unmatched bases: 6. CDR3 length equals 16 residues. The CDR3 region is CASSHLGQGSSYEQYF. The CDR3 DNA reads TGCGCCAGCAGCCACCTGGGACAGGGTAGCTCCTACGAGCAGTACTTC.

In this sample, this clone turned up once. The rearrangement joins TRBV9 to TRBJ2-1; no firm D call. The CDR3 consists of 15 residues. Per the germline V gene, CDR1 is SGDLS and CDR2 is YYNGEE. V was cut by 0 bases and J by 0 bases, with 7 bases left in between. CDR3 loop: CASSVEFSSYNEQFF. The CDR3, as DNA: TGTGCCAGCAGCGTAGAATTTAGCTCCTACAATGAGCAGTTCTTC.

The chain joins TRBV5-4 to TRBJ2-5, with a tentative D call TRBD1 (5 bases). CDR1 and CDR2 (germline): SGHNT, YYREEE (reference sequence). V dropped 0 bases and J dropped 3 bases, with 9 bases sitting between them. The CDR3 loop spans 14 amino acids. The CDR3 DNA reads as TGTGCCAGCAGCTTGGCCGGCAGGGAAGAGACCCAGTACTTC. This sequence encodes CASSLAGREETQYF.

This clone was detected only once. V usage is TRBV3-1 (or the pseudogene TRBV3-2) and J usage is TRBJ2-3; 7 bases fit TRBD2. V lost 4 bases, J lost 2 bases, and 6 bases stayed unmatched. Per germline, CDR1 LGHDT and CDR2 YNNKEL (reference sequence). There are 15 residues in the CDR3. CDR3 region: CASSPRLAVTDTQYF. CDR3 DNA: TGTGCCAGCAGCCCCCGACTAGCAGTCACAGATACGCAGTATTTT.

This clone appeared once. The J gene is TRBJ2-5, the V gene TRBV18; D remains ambiguous. CDR1 is KGHSH and CDR2 is LQKENI in the germline V gene. V dropped 4 bases and J dropped 1 base, with 4 bases sitting between them. The CDR3 totals 12 residues. The CDR3 spells CASSHSQETQYF. The CDR3 bases are TGTGCCAGCTCACACTCCCAAGAGACCCAGTACTTC.

The chain is built from TRBV11-1 and TRBJ2-7; 10 bases match TRBD1. The CDR3 is made up of 15 amino acids. The trim removed 1 base at V and 3 bases at J, leaving 3 bases unmatched. CDR1 and CDR2 (germline): SGHAT, FQDESV (reference sequence). CDR3 protein: CASSLGQGASYEQYF. CDR3 nucleotide sequence: TGTGCCAGCAGCTTAGGACAGGGGGCAAGCTACGAGCAGTACTTC.

The chain couples TRBV11-2 to TRBJ2-7, with 9 nucleotides matching TRBD2. In germline, CDR1 is SGHAT, CDR2 FQNNGV. The CDR3 runs 18 residues. The trim removed 3 bases at V and 3 bases at J, leaving 15 bases unmatched. CDR3 in amino acids: CASSFSLAGMGQFYEQYF. The CDR3 DNA reads TGTGCCAGCAGCTTTAGTCTAGCGGGGATGGGGCAGTTCTACGAGCAGTACTTC.

Concerning this clone itself: This sample includes further DNA sequences coding for the same CDR3. The rearrangement uses TRBV7-2 and TRBJ1-1, with 7 bases that match TRBD1. V gave up 1 base and J gave up 4 bases; unmatched junction bases: 3. Germline values: CDR1 SGHTA, CDR2 FQGNSA. This CDR3 has 14 residues. The CDR3 sequence is CASSLVPGGTEAFF. CDR3 DNA: TGTGCCAGCAGCTTAGTCCCAGGGGGCACTGAAGCTTTCTTT.

CDR3 in amino acids: CASSKAAGDQPQHF. The CDR3 DNA reads as TGTGCCAGCAGCAAAGCGGCAGGGGATCAGCCCCAGCATTTT. This chain connects TRBV21-1 to TRBJ1-5; the listed D gene, TRBD1, was not tested against the DNA. TRBV21-1 is shown as a pseudogene. This CDR3 has 14 residues.

This chain connects TRBV7-9 to TRBJ1-4, with TRBD1 matching over 7 bases. This CDR3 is built from 15 residues. CDR1 and CDR2 from the germline V gene are SEHNR and FQNEAQ (reference sequence). V was clipped by 4 bases and J by 1 base; unmatched bases: 3. The CDR3 region is CASSSGQRTNEKLFF. As DNA, the CDR3 is TGTGCCAGCAGCTCGGGACAGCGAACTAATGAAAAACTGTTTTTT.

A few counts support this clone. The CDR3 coding sequence is TGTGCCTGGAGCCCCGGGAGCGGGGTGGTACTACCCCAGCATTTT. Translated, it gives CAWSPGSGVVLPQHF. The V and J genes are TRBV30 and TRBJ1-5, with unresolved D. CDR3 length equals 15 residues. Trimming took off 3 bases at V and 10 bases at J, with 22 bases between the two ends. The germline CDR1 and CDR2 sequences are GTSNPN and SVGIG (reference sequence).

The chain couples TRBV2 to TRBJ1-5; D possibly corresponds to TRBD1 (5 bases). The germline V and J ends were trimmed by 5 bases and 2 bases, with 10 bases remaining between them. Germline-derived CDR1 and CDR2 are SNHLY and FYNNEI. The length of the CDR3 is 14 residues. In DNA form, the CDR3 reads TGTGCCAGCAGTCCCGGACATGGCAATCAGCCCCAGCATTTT. As protein: CASSPGHGNQPQHF. The whole variable domain, filled in from reference TRBV2 and TRBJ1-5, reads EPEVTQTPSHQVTQMGQEVILRCVPISNHLYFYWYRQILGQKVEFLVSFYNNEISEKSEIFDDQFSVERPDGSNFTLKIRSTKLEDSAMYFCASSPGHGNQPQHFGDGTRLSIL.

The genes are TRBV24-1 and TRBJ2-5; maybe TRBD1 (5 bases). V dropped 3 bases and J dropped 7 bases, with 11 bases sitting between them. This CDR3 region has 13 residues. The V gene's germline CDR1 is KGHDR and CDR2 SFDVKD. The CDR3 protein is CATSDAGQGTQYF. The CDR3 DNA reads as TGTGCCACCAGTGATGCAGGCCAGGGGACCCAGTACTTC.